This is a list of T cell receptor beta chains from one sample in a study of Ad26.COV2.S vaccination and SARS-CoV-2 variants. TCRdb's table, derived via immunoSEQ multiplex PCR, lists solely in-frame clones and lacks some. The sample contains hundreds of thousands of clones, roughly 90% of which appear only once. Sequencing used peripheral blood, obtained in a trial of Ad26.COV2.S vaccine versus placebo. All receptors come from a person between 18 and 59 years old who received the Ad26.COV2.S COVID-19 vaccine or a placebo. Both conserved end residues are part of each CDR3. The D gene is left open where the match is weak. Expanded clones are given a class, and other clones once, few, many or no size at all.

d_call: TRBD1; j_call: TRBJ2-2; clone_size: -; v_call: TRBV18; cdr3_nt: TGTGCCAGCTCACCTCTACAGGGGTCCACCGGGGAGCTGTTTTTT; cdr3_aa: CASSPLQGSTGELFF
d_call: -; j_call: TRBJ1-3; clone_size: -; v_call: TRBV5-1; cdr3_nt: TGCGCCAGCAGCCTGGAGGCGGTCTCTGGAAACACCATATATTTT; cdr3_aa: CASSLEAVSGNTIYF
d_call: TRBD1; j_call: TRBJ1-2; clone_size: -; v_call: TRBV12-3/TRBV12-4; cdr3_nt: TGTGCCAGCAGTCGGGACAGCCTCTATGGCTACACCTTC; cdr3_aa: CASSRDSLYGYTF
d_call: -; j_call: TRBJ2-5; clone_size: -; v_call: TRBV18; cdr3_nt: TGTGCCAGCTCACGGTTGTGGGGGCGTGATAAAGAGACCCAGTACTTC; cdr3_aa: CASSRLWGRDKETQYF
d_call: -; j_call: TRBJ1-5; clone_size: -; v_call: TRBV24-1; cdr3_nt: TGTGCCACCAGTTCGGGGGATGGTCAGCCCCAGCATTTT; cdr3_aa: CATSSGDGQPQHF
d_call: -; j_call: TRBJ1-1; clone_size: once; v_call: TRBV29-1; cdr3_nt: TGCAGCGTTGAACCGCCCATCGGGGATACTGAAGCTTTCTTT; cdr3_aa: CSVEPPIGDTEAFF
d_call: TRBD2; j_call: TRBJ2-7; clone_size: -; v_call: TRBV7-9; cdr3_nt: TGTGCCAGCAGCTCCGAGCGGGGAACCTACGAGCAGTACTTC; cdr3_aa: CASSSERGTYEQYF
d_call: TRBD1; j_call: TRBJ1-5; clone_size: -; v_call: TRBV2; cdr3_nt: TGTGCCAGCAGTGTCTGGGACAGGAATCAGCCCCAGCATTTT; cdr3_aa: CASSVWDRNQPQHF
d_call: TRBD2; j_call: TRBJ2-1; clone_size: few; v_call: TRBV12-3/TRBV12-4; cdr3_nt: TGTGCCAGCAGTTTAATGCTAGCGGGGGAGCAGTTCTTC; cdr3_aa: CASSLMLAGEQFF
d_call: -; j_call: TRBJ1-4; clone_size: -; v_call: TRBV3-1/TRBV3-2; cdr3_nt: TGTGCCAGCAGTCGGGGGGGAGGTGAAAAACTGTTTTTT; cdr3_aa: CASSRGGGEKLFF
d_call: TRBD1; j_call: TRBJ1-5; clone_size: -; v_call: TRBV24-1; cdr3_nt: TGTGCCGCCCAGGGGGCTGGGAGCAATCAGCCCCAGCATTTT; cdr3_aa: CAAQGAGSNQPQHF
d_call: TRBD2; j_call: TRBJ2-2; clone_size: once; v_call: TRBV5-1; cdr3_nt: TGCGCCAGCAGCTTGACGGGACTAGACACCGGGGAGCTGTTTTTT; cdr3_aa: CASSLTGLDTGELFF
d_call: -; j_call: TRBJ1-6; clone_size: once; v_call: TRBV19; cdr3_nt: TGTGCCAGTAGTATAGGAGGCCAAAGTCCACCCCTCCACTTT; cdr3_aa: CASSIGGQSPPLHF
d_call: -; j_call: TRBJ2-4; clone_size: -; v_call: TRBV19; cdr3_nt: TGTGCCAGTAGTATTGTTTGGTCCCCTTTTCCACTAGCCAAAAACATTCAGTACTTC; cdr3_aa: CASSIVWSPFPLAKNIQYF
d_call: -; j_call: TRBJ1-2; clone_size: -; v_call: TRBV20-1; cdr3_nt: TGCAGTGCTCCGGGAGACTATGGCTACACCTTC; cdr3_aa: CSAPGDYGYTF
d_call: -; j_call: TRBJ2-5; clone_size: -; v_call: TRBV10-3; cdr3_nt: TGTGCCATCAAGGGGGGGAACCAAGAGACCCAGTACTTC; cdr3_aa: CAIKGGNQETQYF
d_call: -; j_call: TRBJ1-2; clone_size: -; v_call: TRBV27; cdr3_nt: TGTGCCAGCAGTCCACAGGGCTATGGCTACACCTTC; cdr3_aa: CASSPQGYGYTF